The rows below give T cell receptor beta chains drawn from one sample of a study of beta chain features in type 1 diabetes. Sequenced by immunoSEQ multiplex PCR; TCRdb stores in-frame clones only, minus some. The table has about 660,000 clones, more than 13% seen once. The specimen sequenced was naive CD4+ T cells from blood. Receptors originate from a man aged 18 to 30 with type 1 diabetes. CDR3s include the opening cysteine and the closing phenylalanine or tryptophan. Fields, in order: CDR3 protein, CDR3 DNA, V gene, D gene, clone size, J gene. A D gene is named only where the DNA matches it firmly. Some rows mark clone size as missing; the rest say once, few, many or name a class of expanded clone.

CDR3 protein: CAWSSSGRGTQYF
CDR3 DNA: TGTGCCTGGAGCTCTAGCGGGAGGGGGACGCAGTATTTT
V gene: TRBV30
D gene: TRBD2
clone size: few
J gene: TRBJ2-3

CDR3 protein: CASSVEGSEQFF
CDR3 DNA: TGTGCCAGCAGTGTGGAGGGGAGCGAGCAGTTCTTC
V gene: TRBV2
D gene: -
clone size: few
J gene: TRBJ2-1

CDR3 protein: CASSYSGSETQYF
CDR3 DNA: TGTGCCAGCAGCTACAGTGGGTCCGAGACCCAGTACTTC
V gene: TRBV5-4
D gene: -
clone size: -
J gene: TRBJ2-5

CDR3 protein: CASSLGASGRAPQDTQYF
CDR3 DNA: TGCGCCAGCAGCTTGGGGGCTAGCGGGAGAGCCCCTCAGGATACGCAGTATTTT
V gene: TRBV5-1
D gene: TRBD2
clone size: -
J gene: TRBJ2-3

CDR3 protein: CAVRTSGPDTQYF
CDR3 DNA: TGTGCCGTTCGGACTAGCGGCCCAGATACGCAGTATTTT
V gene: TRBV6-6
D gene: TRBD2
clone size: few
J gene: TRBJ2-3

CDR3 protein: CASSLRRRVDTGELFF
CDR3 DNA: TGTGCCAGCAGCCTCCGACGTCGGGTGGACACCGGGGAGCTGTTTTTT
V gene: TRBV7-2
D gene: -
clone size: -
J gene: TRBJ2-2

CDR3 protein: CASSDLTSGREYEQFF
CDR3 DNA: TGTGCCAGCAGTGACTTGACTAGCGGGAGAGAGTATGAGCAGTTCTTC
V gene: TRBV6-4
D gene: TRBD2
clone size: -
J gene: TRBJ2-1

CDR3 protein: CASSAHLGTGYGYTF
CDR3 DNA: TGTGCCAGCAGCGCTCACCTCGGGACAGGCTATGGCTACACCTTC
V gene: TRBV9
D gene: TRBD1
clone size: -
J gene: TRBJ1-2

CDR3 protein: CASSQVGQPGLPYNEQFF
CDR3 DNA: TGCGCCAGCAGCCAAGTAGGGCAGCCGGGACTCCCCTACAATGAGCAGTTCTTC
V gene: TRBV4-1
D gene: -
clone size: few
J gene: TRBJ2-1

CDR3 protein: CAISLEPLDGQYF
CDR3 DNA: TGTGCCATCAGTCTCGAGCCGTTAGATGGGCAGTACTTC
V gene: TRBV10-3
D gene: -
clone size: -
J gene: TRBJ2-7

CDR3 protein: CASSDRASYNSPLHF
CDR3 DNA: TGTGCCAGCAGTGACAGGGCCTCCTATAATTCACCCCTCCACTTT
V gene: TRBV6-4
D gene: -
clone size: -
J gene: TRBJ1-6

CDR3 protein: CAWSVPGQGLAEAFF
CDR3 DNA: TGTGCCTGGAGTGTACCGGGACAGGGTCTCGCTGAAGCTTTCTTT
V gene: TRBV30
D gene: TRBD1
clone size: few
J gene: TRBJ1-1

CDR3 protein: CASSSVDNSPLHF
CDR3 DNA: TGTGCCAGCAGCTCGGTGGACAATTCACCCCTCCACTTT
V gene: TRBV7-3
D gene: -
clone size: few
J gene: TRBJ1-6

CDR3 protein: CASSPGQWKEKLFF
CDR3 DNA: TGTGCCAGCAGTCCGGGACAATGGAAGGAAAAACTGTTTTTT
V gene: TRBV2
D gene: -
clone size: few
J gene: TRBJ1-4

CDR3 protein: CAWRLRTGEKLFF
CDR3 DNA: TGTGCCTGGAGGCTGAGGACAGGGGAAAAACTGTTTTTT
V gene: TRBV30
D gene: TRBD1
clone size: -
J gene: TRBJ1-4

CDR3 protein: CASSLVRQTGLAGAKYF
CDR3 DNA: TGTGCCAGCAGTTTAGTTCGACAGACAGGACTAGCGGGCGCGAAGTACTTC
V gene: TRBV28
D gene: TRBD2
clone size: -
J gene: TRBJ2-4

CDR3 protein: CASSLSTGGGYTF
CDR3 DNA: TGTGCCAGCAGCTTATCAACCGGGGGAGGCTACACCTTC
V gene: TRBV7-9
D gene: -
clone size: few
J gene: TRBJ1-2

CDR3 protein: CASTPGISIQAFF
CDR3 DNA: TGTGCCAGCACCCCGGGGATAAGCATACAAGCTTTCTTT
V gene: TRBV7-9
D gene: -
clone size: -
J gene: TRBJ1-1

CDR3 protein: CASRTGGGGETQYF
CDR3 DNA: TGTGCCAGCAGGACAGGGGGAGGCGGAGAGACCCAGTACTTC
V gene: TRBV28
D gene: TRBD1
clone size: few
J gene: TRBJ2-5

CDR3 protein: CASSELLGGTEAFF
CDR3 DNA: TGTGCCAGCAGTGAATTGCTTGGGGGCACTGAAGCTTTCTTT
V gene: TRBV2
D gene: -
clone size: few
J gene: TRBJ1-1

CDR3 protein: CASSLTSAVYQPQHF
CDR3 DNA: TGTGCCAGCAGCTTAACGTCAGCAGTATATCAGCCCCAGCATTTT
V gene: TRBV7-2
D gene: -
clone size: -
J gene: TRBJ1-5

CDR3 protein: CASSPGTVNEKLFF
CDR3 DNA: TGCGCCAGCAGCCCCGGGACCGTTAATGAAAAACTGTTTTTT
V gene: TRBV5-1
D gene: -
clone size: -
J gene: TRBJ1-4

CDR3 protein: CASRGFTQGGETQYF
CDR3 DNA: TGTGCCAGCAGAGGGTTTACACAGGGCGGAGAGACCCAGTACTTC
V gene: TRBV7-9
D gene: -
clone size: -
J gene: TRBJ2-5

CDR3 protein: CSVGVSIGYTF
CDR3 DNA: TGCAGTGTGGGGGTCTCTATTGGCTACACCTTC
V gene: TRBV20-1
D gene: -
clone size: few
J gene: TRBJ1-2

CDR3 protein: CASSGDNNSPLHF
CDR3 DNA: TGTGCCAGCAGTGGAGATAATAATTCACCCCTCCACTTT
V gene: TRBV25-1
D gene: -
clone size: -
J gene: TRBJ1-6

CDR3 protein: CASSPGTAYNEQFF
CDR3 DNA: TGTGCCAGCAGCCCCGGGACCGCCTACAATGAGCAGTTCTTC
V gene: TRBV9
D gene: -
clone size: few
J gene: TRBJ2-1

CDR3 protein: CASSAQGNSNQPQHF
CDR3 DNA: TGTGCCAGCAGCGCTCAGGGGAATAGCAATCAGCCCCAGCATTTT
V gene: TRBV9
D gene: -
clone size: -
J gene: TRBJ1-5

CDR3 protein: CASSPTSGGTSTQYF
CDR3 DNA: TGTGCCAGCAGCCCGACTAGCGGGGGGACCTCTACGCAGTATTTT
V gene: TRBV28
D gene: TRBD2
clone size: few
J gene: TRBJ2-3

CDR3 protein: CASSPDPNTEAFF
CDR3 DNA: TGTGCCAGCAGCCCCGACCCAAACACTGAAGCTTTCTTT
V gene: TRBV5-4
D gene: -
clone size: -
J gene: TRBJ1-1

CDR3 protein: CASTGGTENSPLHF
CDR3 DNA: TGTGCCAGTACGGGCGGGACAGAAAATTCACCCCTCCACTTT
V gene: TRBV6-5
D gene: TRBD1
clone size: -
J gene: TRBJ1-6

CDR3 protein: CASSYSEGYEQYF
CDR3 DNA: TGTGCCAGCAGTTACTCTGAGGGCTACGAGCAGTACTTC
V gene: TRBV6-6
D gene: -
clone size: -
J gene: TRBJ2-7

CDR3 protein: CSVGQGTSGYTF
CDR3 DNA: TGCAGCGTGGGACAGGGGACTAGCGGCTACACCTTC
V gene: TRBV29-1
D gene: TRBD1
clone size: few
J gene: TRBJ1-2

CDR3 protein: CASSLGTSDAGELFF
CDR3 DNA: TGTGCCAGCTCACTCGGGACTAGCGACGCCGGGGAGCTGTTTTTT
V gene: TRBV18
D gene: TRBD2
clone size: few
J gene: TRBJ2-2

CDR3 protein: CASSKDIYQPQHF
CDR3 DNA: TGTGCCAGCAGCAAGGACATCTATCAGCCCCAGCATTTT
V gene: TRBV7-2
D gene: -
clone size: -
J gene: TRBJ1-5

CDR3 protein: CASSLGRLAPHNEQFF
CDR3 DNA: TGTGCCAGCAGCTTAGGCCGGCTAGCCCCTCACAATGAGCAGTTCTTC
V gene: TRBV13
D gene: -
clone size: -
J gene: TRBJ2-1

CDR3 protein: CASSLGLDIASYNEQFF
CDR3 DNA: TGTGCCAGCAGCTTGGGCCTAGACATCGCCTCCTACAATGAGCAGTTCTTC
V gene: TRBV7-2
D gene: -
clone size: few
J gene: TRBJ2-1

CDR3 protein: CASEKESLYF
CDR3 DNA: TGTGCCTCCGAAAAGGAATCCCTGTATTTT
V gene: TRBV7-9
D gene: -
clone size: -
J gene: TRBJ2-3

CDR3 protein: CASSETGRGSEQFF
CDR3 DNA: TGTGCCAGCAGTGAAACAGGGAGGGGAAGTGAGCAGTTCTTC
V gene: TRBV2
D gene: -
clone size: few
J gene: TRBJ2-1

CDR3 protein: CASSSYEQYF
CDR3 DNA: TGCGCCAGCAGCTCCTACGAGCAGTACTTC
V gene: TRBV23-1
D gene: -
clone size: few
J gene: TRBJ2-7

CDR3 protein: CASSPKGGANVLTF
CDR3 DNA: TGTGCCAGCTCACCGAAGGGTGGGGCCAACGTCCTGACTTTC
V gene: TRBV18
D gene: -
clone size: few
J gene: TRBJ2-6

CDR3 protein: CASSVSGVPYEQYF
CDR3 DNA: TGTGCCAGCAGCGTTTCAGGGGTTCCCTACGAGCAGTACTTC
V gene: TRBV9
D gene: -
clone size: -
J gene: TRBJ2-7

CDR3 protein: CASDRDSNTGELFF
CDR3 DNA: TGTGCCAGCGATAGGGATTCGAACACCGGGGAGCTGTTTTTT
V gene: TRBV2
D gene: -
clone size: -
J gene: TRBJ2-2

CDR3 protein: CASSFAGLVNTDTQYF
CDR3 DNA: TGTGCCAGCAGCTTCGCAGGGTTGGTCAACACAGATACGCAGTATTTT
V gene: TRBV7-2
D gene: -
clone size: -
J gene: TRBJ2-3

CDR3 protein: CASSVTDGGTEAFF
CDR3 DNA: TGTGCCAGCAGCGTCACGGATGGGGGCACTGAAGCTTTCTTT
V gene: TRBV9
D gene: -
clone size: -
J gene: TRBJ1-1

CDR3 protein: CATSRDSPHLWGVNTGELFF
CDR3 DNA: TGTGCCACCAGCAGAGATTCGCCCCATTTATGGGGAGTCAACACCGGGGAGCTGTTTTTT
V gene: TRBV15
D gene: -
clone size: few
J gene: TRBJ2-2

CDR3 protein: CASSRESGTQYF
CDR3 DNA: TGCGCCAGCAGCCGGGAGTCGGGGACCCAGTACTTC
V gene: TRBV4-1
D gene: -
clone size: -
J gene: TRBJ2-5

CDR3 protein: CASSEALTDTQYF
CDR3 DNA: TGTGCCAGCAGTGAAGCTCTGACAGATACGCAGTATTTT
V gene: TRBV6-1
D gene: -
clone size: -
J gene: TRBJ2-3